This TCR beta chain was observed in a study of spatial heterogeneity in lung cancer. Study-wide points: Mutation counts in tumors were tracked by counts of expanded intratumoral alpha and beta TCRs.

Each CDR3 protein is one row after TCRdb ran MiXCR on the 5' RACE reads. The sample carries 9,000 to 9,500 distinct CDR3 sequences, roughly 6.8% recorded once. Time point described: sample taken at primary tumor resection. Whole RNA came from tumor, nontumor lung or frozen PBMC and was sequenced without being sorted. In this sample, this clonotype turned up many times. Its antigen is undetermined. V was clipped by 6 bases and J by 7 bases, with 19 bases between them. This CDR3 has 16 amino acids. From germline, CDR1 is KGHSH and CDR2 LQKENI. This TCR was recovered from a male donor with early-stage non-small cell lung cancer. J is TRBJ2-6 and V is TRBV18; maybe TRBD1 (7 bases). Sequencing was performed on lung tumor tissue, taken at surgery. In DNA, the CDR3 is TGTGCCAGCTCCTCCACTAGGCAGGGGGGAGCCAACGTCCTGACTTTC. Its protein product is CASSSTRQGGANVLTF.